This is a list of T cell receptor beta chains from one sample in a study of identical twins. TCRdb itself ran the 5' RACE reads through MiXCR, one entry per CDR3 protein. In the table there are 420,000 or so distinct CDR3 sequences, approximately 17% of which are singletons. The sequenced sample consisted of naive T cells sorted from blood. These receptors came from a man aged 45-65 years in good health. CDR3s include the opening cysteine and the closing phenylalanine or tryptophan. A D gene is named only where the DNA matches it firmly. Rows may omit the clone size; those that give it use once, few, many or a size class.

j_gene,abundance,v_gene,d_gene,CDR3nt,CDR3aa
TRBJ1-1,many,TRBV7-2,-,TGTGCCAGCAGCTTACAGCAGGGAATGACTGAAGCTTTCTTT,CASSLQQGMTEAFF
TRBJ2-3,few,TRBV18,-,TGTGCCAGCTCACCAACACTTGCAGATACGCAGTATTTT,CASSPTLADTQYF
TRBJ2-3,-,TRBV6-6,-,TGTGCCACCAAAACCGGGTATACGCAGTATTTT,CATKTGYTQYF
TRBJ1-1,few,TRBV29-1,TRBD1,TGCAGCGTGGAAGGGGGCTTGAACACTGAAGCTTTCTTT,CSVEGGLNTEAFF
TRBJ2-1,many,TRBV11-2,-,TGTGCCAGCAGCTTATTCCGGGGAGGTAATGAGCAGTTCTTC,CASSLFRGGNEQFF
TRBJ2-7,many,TRBV10-3,-,TGTGCCATCAGGAGCGACGGGCCCTACGAGCAGTACTTC,CAIRSDGPYEQYF
TRBJ2-7,few,TRBV6-2/TRBV6-3,TRBD2,TGTGCCAGCAGTTTTTCTTTTCGTGAACTAGCGGACTACGAGCAGTACTTC,CASSFSFRELADYEQYF
TRBJ1-2,many,TRBV5-6,-,TGTGCCAGCAGCTTTGACACGTATGGCTACACCTTC,CASSFDTYGYTF
TRBJ2-4,many,TRBV7-2,-,TGTGCCAGCAGCCCCGCGACAGGGACTGGGGGCATTCAGTACTTC,CASSPATGTGGIQYF
TRBJ2-7,-,TRBV20-1,-,TGCAGCCCTCGGGACCCGGTTATTTACGAGCAGTACTTC,CSPRDPVIYEQYF